A single sample gave rise to the 11 T cell receptor beta chains below, sequenced in a study of blood T cells in healthy people across ages (dated by TCRdb to between 2015 and 2016). The library was produced with 5' RACE. The reads were generated on an Illumina HiSeq 2500. A second about 7 to 11 cycle PCR used a sample-barcoded 5' primer and a J-beta primer mix. TCRdb ran its own pipeline on the public reads, namely fastp trimming at Q25 and MiXCR clone calling, and kept in-frame beta chains. Rows merge per CDR3 protein into single entries with the most common DNA and genes. The sample records 1.5 million to 2 million distinct CDR3 sequences, under 30% of which are singletons. The ten largest clones capture 6.5% to 8.5% of the sample. Sequencing was done on a sample of blood. All receptors derive from a woman aged 25 to 39 in good health.

The table lists this clonotype with a few counts. This sequence joins TRBV2 and TRBJ1-5; D possibly corresponds to TRBD1 (5 bases). Germline V gives CDR1 SNHLY, CDR2 FYNNEI. V was clipped by 5 bases and J by 3 bases, with 11 bases between them. This CDR3 has 14 amino acids. CDR3 sequence reads: CASSNRFPNQPQHF. CDR3 bases: TGTGCCAGCAGTAACAGGTTCCCCAATCAGCCCCAGCATTTT.

As regards this clonotype: The junction departs from germline at one end; a sequencing error may be responsible. V and J are TRBV4-3 and TRBJ2-1; D may correspond to TRBD1 or TRBD2 (6 bases each). CDR3 length: 16 amino acids. The germline CDR1 and CDR2 sequences are LGHNA and YSLEER. The CDR3 here is CASSQETGGPYNEQFF. The CDR3 DNA is TGCGCCAGCAGCCAAGAGACCGGGGGCCCCTACAATGAGCAGTTCTTT.

V and J are TRBV5-1 and TRBJ2-7; a weak D match, TRBD2 (7 bases). Germline V gene lookup returns CDR1 SGHRS and CDR2 YFSETQ. CDR3 length: 15 residues. Trimming removed 2 bases from V and 12 bases from J, with 24 bases in between. CDR3 amino acids: CASSFEVAGAETLYF. As DNA, the CDR3 is TGCGCCAGCAGCTTTGAGGTGGCGGGGGCGGAGACCCTGTACTTC. The whole variable domain, filled in from reference TRBV5-1 and TRBJ2-7, reads KAGVTQTPRYLIKTRGQQVTLSCSPISGHRSVSWYQQTPGQGLQFLFEYFSETQRNKGNFPGRFSGRQFSNSRSEMNVSTLELGDSALYLCASSFEVAGAETLYFGPGTRLTVT.

This clonotype was seen a handful of times. A read error may produce the germline difference seen at one junction end. The chain couples TRBV7-2 to TRBJ1-2; D is possibly TRBD1 (6 bases). Germline lookup yields CDR1 SGHTA and CDR2 FQGNSA. This CDR3 contains 16 residues. The CDR3 is CASSLSFRAGEYGHTF. The DNA for the CDR3 is TGTGCCAGCAGCTTAAGTTTTCGGGCAGGGGAGTATGGCCACACCTTC.

The rearrangement uses TRBV2 and TRBJ2-7, with 7 bases identical to TRBD2. From germline, CDR1 is SNHLY and CDR2 FYNNEI. V lost 4 bases, J lost 12 bases, and 9 bases stayed unmatched. The CDR3 is 12 amino acids. The CDR3 DNA reads as TGTGCCAGCAGTGTGACTAGCCCAAGCGGGTACTTC. Translation gives CASSVTSPSGYF.

With regard to this clonotype: One end of the junction is discordant with germline, which a read error may explain. J is TRBJ2-5 and V is TRBV11-2; 10 bases match TRBD1. Looked up from germline, CDR1 is SGHAT and CDR2 is FQNNGV. The CDR3 consists of 16 residues. The CDR3 nucleotides are TGTGCCAGCAGCCCGGGGGGACAGGGGAAAGGAGAGCCCCAGTACTTC. Translated, it gives CASSPGGQGKGEPQYF.

Details on this clonotype: At one end the junction does not follow the germline gene, possibly because of a read error. V usage is TRBV12-3 or TRBV12-4 and J usage is TRBJ2-2; 10 bases are a match to TRBD2. The CDR3 runs to 15 residues. The CDR3 protein is CASSHGTSATGELFF. DNA for the CDR3: TGTGCCAGCAGTCATGGGACTAGCGCCACCGGAGAGCTGTTTTTT.

The chain carries TRBV20-1 and TRBJ2-2, with D perhaps TRBD2 (6 bases). Germline-derived CDR1 and CDR2 are DFQATT and SNEGSKA (reference sequence). CDR3 size: 15 residues. Deletions cut 5 bases from V and 2 bases from J, with 15 bases between. CDR3 in amino acids: CSAAGPGTNTGELFF. CDR3 coding DNA: TGCAGTGCTGCCGGTCCCGGGACTAACACCGGGGAGCTGTTTTTT.

This clonotype was recorded once. A read error is possible here, since a much larger clone lies one base away. This chain links TRBV12-3 or TRBV12-4 with TRBJ2-3; 9 nucleotides align to TRBD1. Germline trimming cut 4 bases from V and 3 bases from J; bases unmatched to any gene: 5. The CDR3 covers 15 residues. Written as DNA, the CDR3 is TGTGCCAGCAGTTCACGAGGACAGGGGACAGATACGCAGTATTTT. Translated: CASSSRGQGTDTQYF.

This chain uses TRBV5-5 with TRBJ1-5; weak D call: TRBD1 (6 bases). The CDR3 has 13 residues. CDR1 is SGHKS and CDR2 is YYEKEE in the germline V gene (reference sequence). V gave up 6 bases and J gave up 6 bases, with 13 bases separating them. The CDR3 DNA follows: TGTGCCAGCATCGGGACACTAAGTCAGCCCCAGCATTTT. Its protein product is CASIGTLSQPQHF.

This clonotype was observed a handful of times. The rearrangement links TRBV7-9 to TRBJ2-4, with 7 bases identical to TRBD2. With V trimmed by 4 bases and J by 1 base, 7 bases remained unmatched. This CDR3 region has 16 residues. From germline, CDR1 is SEHNR and CDR2 FQNEAQ (reference sequence). Here the CDR3 DNA reads TGTGCCAGCAGCTCCCCCGAGGGAGGGGCCAAAAACATTCAGTACTTC. Translated, it gives CASSSPEGGAKNIQYF. Combining the CDR3 with reference TRBV7-9 and TRBJ2-4 gives the whole variable domain DTGVSQNPRHKITKRGQNVTFRCDPISEHNRLYWYRQTLGQGPEFLTYFQNEAQLEKSRLLSDRFSAERPKGSFSTLEIQRTEQGDSAMYLCASSSPEGGAKNIQYFGAGTRLSVL.